This entry features one T cell receptor (beta chain) sequence. Its antigen is not identified. This CDR3 is 14 amino acids long. From germline, CDR1 is MNHNS and CDR2 SASEGT. V shed 6 bases and J shed 4 bases, with 13 bases lying between them. The source of the sample is a study of T cells in Graves' hyperthyroidism and ophthalmopathy. Fresh peripheral blood, around 9.5 ml, yielded the PBMCs. Study-level points and caveats: The model foresaw ophthalmopathy a median roughly 6.6 months prior to onset. Most expanded thyroid clonotypes above 0.001 recurred in blood.

RNA transcripts were the template for amplifying TCR beta CDR3 regions. Initially, a first-round RT-PCR of the TCR CDR3 employed the HTBI primer set. One entry per CDR3 protein, called by TCRdb with MiXCR from the multiplex PCR reads. The sample carries 550,000 to 850,000 distinct CDR3 sequences, around a sixth recorded once. Input material: blood. This chain joins TRBV6-1 and TRBJ1-3; D possibly corresponds to TRBD1 (5 bases). The source is a woman in her 50s with Graves' hyperthyroidism that later progressed to Graves' ophthalmopathy. In nucleotides, the CDR3 is TGTGCCAGCAGACCCCCTGGGGCCGGAAACACCATATATTTT. Translated, it gives CASRPPGAGNTIYF.